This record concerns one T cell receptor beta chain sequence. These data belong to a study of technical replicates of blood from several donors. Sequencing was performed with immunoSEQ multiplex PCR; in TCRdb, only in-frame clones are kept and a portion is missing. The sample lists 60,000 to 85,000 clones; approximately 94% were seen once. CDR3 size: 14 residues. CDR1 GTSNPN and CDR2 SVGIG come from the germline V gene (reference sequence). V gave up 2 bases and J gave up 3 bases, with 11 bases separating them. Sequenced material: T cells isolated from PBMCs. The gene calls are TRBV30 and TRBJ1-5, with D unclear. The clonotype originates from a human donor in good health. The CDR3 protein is CAWSLGRVNQPQHF. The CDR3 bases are TGTGCCTGGAGTCTCGGGCGGGTCAATCAGCCCCAGCATTTT.